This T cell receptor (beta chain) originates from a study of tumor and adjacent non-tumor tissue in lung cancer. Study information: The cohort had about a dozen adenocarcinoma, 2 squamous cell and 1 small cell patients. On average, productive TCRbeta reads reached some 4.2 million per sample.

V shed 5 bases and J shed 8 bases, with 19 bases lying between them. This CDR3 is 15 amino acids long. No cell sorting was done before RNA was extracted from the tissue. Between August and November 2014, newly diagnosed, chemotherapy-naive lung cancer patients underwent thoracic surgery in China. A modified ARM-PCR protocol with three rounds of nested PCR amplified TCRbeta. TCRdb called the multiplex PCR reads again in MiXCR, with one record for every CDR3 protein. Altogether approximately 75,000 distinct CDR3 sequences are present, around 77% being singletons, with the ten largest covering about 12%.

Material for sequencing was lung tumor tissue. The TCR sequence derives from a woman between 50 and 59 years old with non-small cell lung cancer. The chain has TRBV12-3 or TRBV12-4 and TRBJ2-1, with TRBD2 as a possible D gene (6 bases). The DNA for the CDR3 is TGTGCCAGCAGTCTGGAGTCGGGAGCTAACTATGAGCAGTTCTTC. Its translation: CASSLESGANYEQFF.